This T cell receptor (beta chain) comes out of a study of blood T cells in healthy people across ages. Deletions cut 5 bases from V and 5 bases from J, with 21 bases between. CDR1 and CDR2 from the germline V gene are KGHSH and LQKENI. The CDR3 contains 16 residues. For the second PCR, which ran for about 7 to 11 cycles, a sample-barcoded 5' primer and a J-beta primer mix were used. TCRdb fed the 5' RACE reads into MiXCR, producing one record per CDR3 protein. The profile shows some 1.4 million distinct CDR3 sequences, 42% of them singletons. V usage is TRBV18 and J usage is TRBJ2-5; D call uncertain. The sequencing sample was made of blood. The clonotype was recovered from a woman younger than 35 in good health. CDR3 region: CASSSNVGFFGETQYF. For the CDR3, the DNA is TGTGCCAGCTCATCAAACGTGGGATTCTTCGGTGAGACCCAGTACTTC.